The text below deals with one T cell receptor (beta chain). This clone was picked up a small number of times. Its specific antigen is unknown. No base quality information exists; no much larger clone differs at one position. This entry belongs to a study of cytomegalovirus exposure and HLA in healthy donors (dated by TCRdb to about 2017). In terms of the full investigation: An earlier analysis of approximately 640 of the donors reported 250 to 300 Gb of sequence data and around 110 million unique TCR beta sequences from 150 million to 200 million T cells. The study was designed to test whether signatures of past pathogen exposure could be identified by cataloging public T cell receptors. Using immunosequencing, the study profiled T cell repertoires from 666 subjects and related those repertoires to cytomegalovirus serostatus. High-throughput TCR immunosequencing, statistical association of individual TCRs with disease status, and machine learning were combined to predict cytomegalovirus infection status. A later analysis re-examined previously published TCR beta repertoires from over 500 donors and added high-resolution HLA genotyping to investigate patterns of TCR occurrence. All discovery cohort repertoires had been generated on a single sequencing platform. Of the roughly 390 genotyped donors, less than 85% were placed in the genetic ancestry cluster associated with self-reported Caucasian donors. Besides the first cohort of roughly 660 subjects, a separate validation cohort made up of some 110 different subjects was used. Among 300 to 500 genotyped donors of the cohort, an average of approximately 200,000 unique TCR beta nucleotide sequences was sequenced per donor, of which roughly 18% were non-productive. Four or five DR-DQ haplotypes were handled as single units for association and clustering because linkage in the cohort was strong. An early release covering roughly 640 HLA-typed donors comprised about 300 gigabases of sequencing data and 85 million to 100 million unique TCR sequences. Donor age, sex, ethnicity and CMV serostatus were compiled alongside the repertoire data. Class I and class II HLA loci were covered by the typing at four-digit resolution. A later genetic analysis took genome-wide SNP genotypes for about three fifths of the 666 donors and used that subset as a discovery cohort. An earlier analysis of approximately 640 of the donors applied high-throughput TCR beta sequencing to assess whether each TCR beta V gene segment acted as functional or pseudogenic. The number of donors typed differed by locus, with about 629-630 for A, B, C, DRB1 and DQB1, around 500 for DQA1, 600 to 610 for DPA1, and 472 for DPB1. Rather than drawing on any new phenotypic data, the later analysis identified candidate immune exposures from TCR beta sequences and the way those sequences occurred across donors. Points the paper makes about the study in general: A later analysis found that TCR association rates varied across HLA loci, with DRB1 alleles showing the most associated TCRs and HLA-C alleles the fewest. A few of the identified cytomegalovirus-associated TCR beta chains were confirmed in vitro to be specific for cytomegalovirus antigens. In a later genetic analysis, fewer N-insertions in productive TCRs were reported among donors in an Asian-associated ancestry cluster than the roughly 710-donor mean. In a later genetic analysis, a missense DCLRE1C variant was associated with V-gene and J-gene trimming of TCR beta chains, and the association was replicated in an independent cohort. The only immune exposure information available for the cohort was CMV serostatus. Some IMGT-functional V segments, including TRBV6-2 and TRBV6-3, could not be told apart with the 87-base-pair reads, so those segments were excluded. Correlated functional status among segregating V segments might be attributable to linkage disequilibrium, but an unknown experimental factor could not be ruled out. A cluster of highly shared sequence variants was judged likely to be a technical artifact of the sequencing pipeline. In a later analysis, HLA-associated TCR beta chains were found to be more clonally expanded and to have lower generation probabilities than equally common non-associated chains. A further reported finding was that TCR beta sequences accurately predicted the HLA-A and HLA-B alleles for most subjects in the first cohort. Because counts were too low, roughly 18 rarely observed V segments, including chromosome 9 orphons, were left out of the earlier analysis of 587 of the donors. According to a later analysis, parvovirus B19, influenza, CMV and Epstein-Barr virus appeared linked to several top co-occurrence clusters. HLA typing was unavailable for some donors at each locus, so association tests used only the typed subset. The authors suggested that the approach could potentially be generalized to other disease states and immunological phenotypes. This cohort had only TCR beta chains sequenced, and the lack of alpha or paired-chain data limited which features could be detected. In a later analysis, most CMV-associated TCR beta chains were found to appear HLA-restricted, with HLA associations seemingly driven largely by CMV exposure. In an earlier analysis of around 600 of the donors, most TCR beta V segments appeared in productive rearrangements about 87% or about 30% of the time, broadly matching IMGT annotations. Specific HLA alleles were associated with roughly 17,000 TCR beta sequences at a false discovery rate of 0.05 in a later analysis. Presence/absence analyses assumed roughly uniform sequencing depth across donors, an assumption that may not hold. When HLA alleles, especially DR and DQ, strongly co-occurred, attributing TCR associations to individual alleles was difficult. A total of 150 to 200 TCR beta chains were listed by the study as associated with cytomegalovirus. Most TCR sequences were seen in very few donors, while some public TCRs were found in many individuals. The classifier was reported to diagnose cytomegalovirus status with high specificity and sensitivity in both the original cohort and the validation cohort.

The CDR3 measures 13 amino acids from cysteine to phenylalanine. Solely the CDR3 DNA is kept, with 39 bases framed from the first base. The germline ends are 10 bases apart after V is trimmed by 0 bases and J by 9 bases. CDR1 and CDR2 were assigned from the germline V gene (reference sequence) as SGHKS and YYEKEE. The library was generated by the immunoSEQ multiplex PCR assay. For the multiplex PCR, a mixture combining 60 forward primers for TCR Vbeta segments and 13 reverse primers for TCR Jbeta segments was used. The CDR3 region of rearranged TCR beta genes was amplified from genomic DNA by a multiplex PCR assay. On the Illumina HiSeq System, the amplified TCR beta libraries were sequenced as 87-base-pair reads. On the authors' methods: A later analysis counted 65 million to 90 million unique TCR beta chains across the 666 repertoires, and 10 million to 12 million of these chains were shared by at least two donors. To remove PCR and sequencing errors, raw reads were error-corrected and collapsed into unique sequences using a nearest-neighbor algorithm that merged closely related sequences. V, D and J gene segments were assigned by aligning CDR3 sequences to IMGT reference sequences. For a sequence to be retained, a match of at least six nucleotides was required to both a V gene segment and a J gene segment. A rearrangement counted as productive if the CDR3 had no stop codons and remained in frame with V and J, and every other rearrangement counted as non-productive. Following IMGT convention, CDR3 was defined as the stretch from the second conserved V-encoded cysteine up to the conserved J-encoded phenylalanine. Sequences without an unambiguous match to a single V gene segment were excluded from the earlier analysis of 500 to 700 of the donors. An earlier analysis of 500 to 700 of the donors classified V segments as functional when productive rearrangements were above 56.7% and as segregating when the standard deviation between donors was above 5%. A statistical classification framework was developed to diagnose cytomegalovirus status using the catalog of TCR beta chain sequences. In a later analysis, TCR nucleotide sequences were compared against IMGT/GENE-DB human TR gene sequences so that V and J genes could be assigned. A later analysis assigned CDR3 sequences and most-parsimonious VDJ recombination scenarios with the TCRdist pipeline. In a later analysis, each TCR beta chain was defined by its CDR3 amino acid sequence together with its V-gene family, and reads lacking a unique V-gene family were excluded. To address suspected cross-contamination and a sequencing artifact, a later analysis removed 592 highly shared, low-generation-probability nucleotide sequences. In a later analysis, a clonal expansion index was calculated for each public chain from normalized within-repertoire ranks of inferred template counts. Generation probabilities in a later analysis came from a VDJ recombination model fitted to out-of-frame rearrangements, and those results were checked against IGoR. In a later analysis, hypergeometric tests were used to score TCR-TCR, TCR-HLA and TCR-CMV co-occurrence, with a repertoire-size bias correction applied to TCR pairs. False discovery rates were estimated in a later analysis by permuting HLA or CMV assignments 20 times. In a later analysis, co-occurring TCRs were grouped using DBSCAN, and TCRdist sequence similarity was added for clustering within HLA-allele-positive subsets. Repertoires with fewer than 30,000 or more than 120,000 public chains were left out of co-occurrence clustering, as were about 5 repertoires with anomalous nucleotide sharing. The clones in this table, taken by TCRdb from immuneACCESS, are in-frame only. Not every clone is retained; where verified, under half of the shortfall comes from an unresolved V gene, and the cause of the rest is unknown. That table furnishes V, J and clone size, whereas the DNA furnished D and trimming. For this sample the table gives about 120,000 clones, of which around 81% were detected only once. The top ten clonotypes cover about 3.8% of the sample.

The cohort consisted of hundreds of healthy bone marrow donors. All cohort members were sampled while nominally healthy, although unrecorded immune exposures were likely present. The donor was CMV seronegative and belonged to the group of 350 to 400 seronegative cohort members. Every donor gave a peripheral blood sample, and the peripheral blood mononuclear cells from that sample were used for TCR beta sequencing. The Qiagen DNeasy Blood Extraction Kit was used to extract genomic DNA from the blood cell samples. The receptor comes from a young woman in good health and CMV-seronegative. Source material: PBMCs. This chain is built from TRBV5-5 and TRBJ2-1; TRBD2 might be the D gene, on 6 matching bases. The nucleotide sequence is TGTGCCAGCAGCTTGGGGGTGGAGGGTGAGCAGTTCTTC. Translation gives CASSLGVEGEQFF.